These T cell receptor beta chains were read from a single sample in a study of pediatric ulcerative colitis. Assay used: immunoSEQ multiplex PCR; TCRdb lists only in-frame clones, some missing. The sample consists of roughly 25,000 clones, more than 65% of them appearing once. Specimen: gut tissue. These TCRs come from a boy between 10 and 17 years old with severe ulcerative colitis. Each CDR3 is given with its conserved first and last residue. The D gene is left open where the match is weak. Clone size is stated in some rows and not others, as once, few, many or a class when expanded.

. TRBJ2-3 TRBV5-8 . TGTGCCAGCAGCTTGGACGTTAGCACAGATACGCAGTATTTT CASSLDVSTDTQYF
. TRBJ2-3 TRBV9 few TGTGCCAGCAGCGCCGGGACTCCTAGCACAGATACGCAGTATTTT CASSAGTPSTDTQYF
TRBD2 TRBJ2-7 TRBV6-6 . TGTGCCAGCAGACCCAGCGGGACTCCCCCCTACGAGCAGTACTTC CASRPSGTPPYEQYF
. TRBJ1-5 TRBV7-9 . TGTGCCAGCAGCTTAGTGGGTCCCACTCCCCAGCCCCAGCATTTT CASSLVGPTPQPQHF
TRBD2 TRBJ2-3 TRBV7-2 . TGTGCCAGCAGCCAGCCGGGACTAGGAGAAGATACGCAGTATTTT CASSQPGLGEDTQYF
. TRBJ2-7 TRBV29-1 . TGCAGCGTTGAAACTAGCAACTCCTACGAGCAGTACTTC CSVETSNSYEQYF
. TRBJ2-3 TRBV6-5 . TGTGCCAGCAGTTACTCGAGCGCGGGCTTCACAGATACGCAGTATTTT CASSYSSAGFTDTQYF
TRBD2 TRBJ2-7 TRBV27 medium-sized TGTGCCATCCTAAAGCGGGAGAGACCTTACGAGCAGTACTTC CAILKRERPYEQYF
. TRBJ1-1 TRBV5-1 . TGCGCCAGCAGCTTGGGGGGGTTGAACACTGAAGCTTTCTTT CASSLGGLNTEAFF
. TRBJ2-5 TRBV5-4 medium-sized TGTGCCAGCAGCTTGGCAGGGAACCAAGAGACCCAGTACTTC CASSLAGNQETQYF
TRBD1 TRBJ2-1 TRBV6-5 medium-sized TGTGCCAGCAGCCGGGCCGGGACAGGGAACAATGAGCAGTTCTTC CASSRAGTGNNEQFF
. TRBJ1-1 TRBV18 . TGTGCCAGCTCATCCCGGGACGGGAACACTGAAGCTTTCTTT CASSSRDGNTEAFF
. TRBJ1-2 TRBV5-6 few TGTGCCAGCAGCAGGACGGGACTCTCTGGGAGCTATGGCTACACCTTC CASSRTGLSGSYGYTF
TRBD1 TRBJ2-2 TRBV10-3 once TGTGCCATCAGTGAGAGGGGGACAGGGGGCACCGGGGAGCTGTTTTTT CAISERGTGGTGELFF
TRBD1 TRBJ1-2 TRBV4-2 . TGTGCCAGCAGCCAAGACAAAACGACAGGGAGTATGGGCTACACCTTC CASSQDKTTGSMGYTF
. TRBJ2-7 TRBV28 few TGTGCCAGCACGATACAGGGCTCCTACGAGCAGTACTTC CASTIQGSYEQYF
TRBD2 TRBJ2-2 TRBV18 few TGTGCCAGCTCACCTAGACTAGCGGGATCGAACACCGGGGAGCTGTTTTTT CASSPRLAGSNTGELFF
. TRBJ1-1 TRBV2 . TGTGCCAGCAGACCCGCGCAGAACACTGAAGCTTTCTTT CASRPAQNTEAFF
. TRBJ1-2 TRBV11-2 few TGTGCCAGCAGGGTTCCTGGGCGGTATGGCTACACCTTC CASRVPGRYGYTF
TRBD1 TRBJ1-5 TRBV19 . TGTGCCAGTAGGCCAGACAGGGTCAATCAGCCCCAGCATTTT CASRPDRVNQPQHF
TRBD1 TRBJ1-5 TRBV18 . TGTGCCAGCTCAGGACAGGGCAATCAGCCCCAGCATTTT CASSGQGNQPQHF
. TRBJ1-1 TRBV7-2 few TGTGCCAGCAGCTTAGTGAGAGCTTTCTTT CASSLVRAFF
TRBD2 TRBJ2-5 TRBV20-1 . TGCAGTGCTAGAGATTCCGGGAGGAGGTACTTC CSARDSGRRYF
. TRBJ2-3 TRBV7-2 once TGTGCCAGCAGCTTTCAAGATACGCAGTATTTT CASSFQDTQYF